These 31 T cell receptor beta chains share one sample of origin, sequenced in a study of PD-L1 blockade in urothelial cancer. Assay used: immunoSEQ multiplex PCR; TCRdb lists only in-frame clones, some missing. The table lists tens of thousands of clones, about 83% of them singletons. Time point here: pretreatment peripheral blood. The sequencing here drew on PBMCs, taken around atezolizumab (anti-PD-L1) treatment. The source of these receptors is a man aged 55-75 years with urothelial cancer.

The chain joins TRBV6-6 to TRBJ2-7; D possibly corresponds to TRBD2 (5 bases). Germline CDR1 and CDR2: MNHNY and SVGAGI (reference sequence). The CDR3 runs 14 residues. V was pared by 4 bases and J by 3 bases, with 13 bases between. CDR3 sequence: CASSFQEGFYEQYF. The CDR3 DNA reads TGTGCCAGCAGTTTTCAAGAGGGCTTCTACGAGCAGTACTTC.

The CDR3 here is CASRGLFTYEQYF. Written as DNA, the CDR3 is TGTGCCAGCAGAGGACTTTTTACCTACGAGCAGTACTTC. The genes are TRBV6-5 and TRBJ2-7; D perhaps matches TRBD2 (5 bases). This CDR3 region has 13 residues. Per germline, CDR1 MNHEY and CDR2 SVGAGI. V was clipped by 6 bases and J by 2 bases, with 11 bases between them.

This clone has just one count. The chain uses TRBV28 and TRBJ1-1, with D possibly TRBD1 on 6 matching bases. The CDR3 is made up of 15 amino acids. The ends were cut back, 2 bases at V and 3 bases at J, with 13 bases in the middle. The germline V gene has CDR1 MDHEN and CDR2 SYDVKM. CDR3 sequence reads: CASSLLRDTHTEAFF. CDR3 coding DNA: TGTGCCAGCAGTTTACTCCGGGACACTCACACTGAAGCTTTCTTT.

The genes are TRBV9 and TRBJ1-2; D gene ambiguous. Trimming took off 2 bases at V and 2 bases at J, with 7 bases between the two ends. The CDR3 totals 13 residues. CDR1 SGDLS and CDR2 YYNGEE come from the germline V gene. The CDR3 loop is CASSVQSNYGYTF. The CDR3 nucleotides read TGTGCCAGCAGCGTTCAGTCCAACTATGGCTACACCTTC.

The rearrangement links TRBV30 to TRBJ1-3; perhaps TRBD1 as D (6 bases). Germline V gene lookup returns CDR1 GTSNPN and CDR2 SVGIG (reference sequence). Trimming pared 0 bases from V and 2 bases from J, leaving 11 bases between. The CDR3 has 15 residues. CDR3 amino acids: CAWSVGGNAGNTIYF. CDR3 coding DNA: TGTGCCTGGAGTGTTGGGGGCAATGCTGGAAACACCATATATTTT. The full variable domain, rest sourced from reference TRBV30 and TRBJ1-3, is SQTIHQWPATLVQPVGSPLSLECTVEGTSNPNLYWYRQAAGRGLQLLFYSVGIGQISSEVPQNLSASRPQDRQFILSSKKLLLSDSGFYLCAWSVGGNAGNTIYFGEGSWLTVV.

This clone was counted a few times. The chain uses TRBV30 and TRBJ1-1; D is ambiguous. CDR1 and CDR2 from the germline V gene are GTSNPN and SVGIG (reference sequence). The CDR3 sequence is 12 residues long. Trimming removed 5 bases from V and 2 bases from J, with 9 bases in between. CDR3 region: CAWERDNTEAFF. The CDR3 DNA reads as TGTGCCTGGGAACGAGATAACACTGAAGCTTTCTTT.

The chain carries TRBV4-1 and TRBJ2-7; 12 bases are shared with TRBD1. V lost 5 bases to trimming and J lost 2 bases; unmatched junction nucleotides: 19. This CDR3 is 20 amino acids long. Germline assignment: CDR1 MGHRA and CDR2 YSYEKL. CDR3 DNA: TGCGCCAGCAGCTCCAGACTTATACGAACCGGGACAGGGGGCCCCTACGAGCAGTACTTC. It translates to CASSSRLIRTGTGGPYEQYF.

The chain links TRBV5-1 to TRBJ2-7; 7 bases match TRBD1. The length of the CDR3 is 15 residues. Losses at the gene ends were 4 bases for V and 3 bases for J; bases not matched to a gene: 10. The germline gives CDR1 SGHRS, CDR2 YFSETQ. CDR3 region: CASSIRDSGLYEQYF. The CDR3, as DNA: TGCGCCAGCAGCATCCGGGACAGTGGCCTCTACGAGCAGTACTTC.

This clone occurred a few times. V gene TRBV10-3 combines with J gene TRBJ2-7; 10 positions agree with TRBD2. The CDR3 is made up of 12 amino acids. V trimming: 8 bases; J trimming: 5 bases; junction bases outside the gene matches: 3. CDR1 is ENHRY, CDR2 SYGVKD, per germline. The DNA of the CDR3 is TGTGCCATCGTAGCGGGAGGCCACGAGCAGTACTTC. It yields the protein CAIVAGGHEQYF.

The V and J genes are TRBV19 and TRBJ1-1, with TRBD1 matching 11 bases. CDR1 is LNHDA and CDR2 is SQIVND in the germline V gene (reference sequence). This CDR3 has 14 amino acids. V lost 8 bases and J lost 4; bases outside the gene matches: 6. This chain's CDR3 is CASADRGRSTEAFF. DNA of the CDR3: TGTGCCAGTGCGGACAGGGGGCGTAGCACTGAAGCTTTCTTT.

The rearrangement joins TRBV5-8 to TRBJ2-3; 11 positions agree with TRBD2. The junction had 6 bases not matched to a gene; V was cut back by 3 bases and J by 3 bases. CDR1 is SGHTS, CDR2 YDEGEE, per germline. The CDR3 is made up of 16 amino acids. The CDR3 reads CASSWGGTSGTDTQYF. The DNA for the CDR3 is TGTGCCAGCAGCTGGGGAGGGACTAGCGGAACAGATACGCAGTATTTT.

CDR3 nucleotides: TGTGCCAGCAGTGGGGGACAGGGAAATGAAAAACTGTTTTTT. Translated: CASSGGQGNEKLFF. The chain recombines TRBV6-6 with TRBJ1-4; 9 nucleotides line up with TRBD1. Germline CDR1 reads MNHNY; CDR2 reads SVGAGI (reference sequence). V lost 5 bases and J lost 5; bases outside the gene matches: 3. The CDR3 is 14 residues long.

The chain uses TRBV28 and TRBJ2-2; TRBD2 agrees at 9 bases. This CDR3 spans 15 amino acids. In germline, CDR1 is MDHEN, CDR2 SYDVKM. After removal of 6 bases from V and 6 bases from J, the junction contained 8 bases not matched to a gene. The CDR3 here is CASSRSGRKAGELFF. Here the CDR3 DNA reads TGTGCCAGCAGCCGTAGCGGGAGAAAAGCCGGGGAGCTGTTTTTT.

The gene calls are TRBV27 and TRBJ2-1, with D perhaps matching TRBD1 (6 bases). The CDR3 extends over 15 amino acids. CDR1 MNHEY and CDR2 SMNVEV come from the germline V gene (reference sequence). Trimming took 5 bases from V and 2 from J, leaving 13 bases between them. The CDR3 loop reads CASSPAGDAYNEQFF. In DNA, the CDR3 is TGTGCCAGCAGTCCCGCAGGGGACGCCTACAATGAGCAGTTCTTC.

This rearrangement joins TRBV7-9 to TRBJ2-7, with D possibly being TRBD2 (6 bases). Trimming cost V 5 bases and J 0 bases, with 14 bases left between them. This CDR3 comprises 15 residues. Germline-derived CDR1 and CDR2 are SEHNR and FQNEAQ (reference sequence). In nucleotides, the CDR3 is TGTGCCAGCAGCCCCGGCGGGATGACCTCCTACGAGCAGTACTTC. This encodes CASSPGGMTSYEQYF.

This clone was recorded once. This rearrangement joins TRBV5-4 to TRBJ2-5; 12 bases are a match to TRBD2. This CDR3 region has 18 residues. Germline V gene data show CDR1 as SGHNT and CDR2 as YYREEE (reference sequence). Trimming removed 0 bases from V and 5 bases from J; junction bases left unmatched: 11. The chain's CDR3 is CASSLEAASGGARETQYF. DNA for the CDR3: TGTGCCAGCAGCTTGGAAGCGGCTAGCGGGGGGGCGCGGGAGACCCAGTACTTC.

The rearrangement links TRBV10-3 to TRBJ2-1; 7 bases align to TRBD1. Germline V CDR1 and CDR2: ENHRY, SYGVKD. This CDR3 spans 15 amino acids. V shed 10 bases and J 1 base; nucleotides not matched to a gene: 10. Here the CDR3 reads CATSDRTGSYNEQFF. CDR3 nucleotide sequence: TGTGCCACCAGCGATAGGACAGGTTCCTACAATGAGCAGTTCTTC.

This clone was counted once. The V gene is TRBV7-2, the J gene TRBJ2-6; 8 nucleotides agree with TRBD2. V lost 8 bases and J lost 0; bases outside the gene matches: 6. The germline CDR1 and CDR2 sequences are SGHTA and FQGNSA. The CDR3 runs to 16 residues. The CDR3 sequence: CASGSGTNSGANVLTF. CDR3 DNA sequence: TGTGCCAGCGGTAGCGGGACCAACTCTGGGGCCAACGTCCTGACTTTC.

The rearrangement links TRBV30 to TRBJ1-1, with D maybe TRBD1 (6 bases). Germline V gene lookup returns CDR1 GTSNPN and CDR2 SVGIG (reference sequence). V was trimmed by 2 bases and J by 11 bases, leaving 18 bases between them. The CDR3 loop spans 13 amino acids. This CDR3 is CAWSPRQVGGAFF. The CDR3 DNA reads TGTGCCTGGAGTCCACGACAGGTCGGTGGTGCTTTCTTT.

Comment on this clone: In the same sample, other DNA sequences code for this CDR3. CDR3 sequence reads: CASSLGTSGTYNEQFF. CDR3 nucleotides: TGTGCCAGCAGTTTAGGGACTAGCGGGACATACAATGAGCAGTTCTTC. J is TRBJ2-1 and V is TRBV28, with 13 nucleotides matching TRBD2. The CDR3 is made up of 16 amino acids. Germline CDR1 and CDR2: MDHEN and SYDVKM. V gave up 2 bases and J gave up 4 bases; unmatched junction bases: 2.

The gene calls are TRBV6-6 and TRBJ1-2, with D maybe TRBD1 (5 bases). Germline V gene lookup returns CDR1 MNHNY and CDR2 SVGAGI (reference sequence). The CDR3 totals 14 residues. V dropped 7 bases and J dropped 0 bases, with 12 bases sitting between them. CDR3 protein: CASTSTVANYGYTF. The CDR3 region has the DNA TGTGCCAGCACCTCGACAGTAGCTAACTATGGCTACACCTTC.

This clone was seen ten or more times. The CDR3 DNA reads TGTGCCAGCAGCCTCGTCCCGGGTGATGGCTACACCTTC. The encoded protein is CASSLVPGDGYTF. This chain links TRBV5-4 with TRBJ1-2; D gene ambiguous. The length of the CDR3 is 13 residues. V lost 4 bases and J 6 bases, leaving 13 bases between the germline ends. CDR1 is SGHNT and CDR2 is YYREEE in the germline V gene (reference sequence).

The chain uses TRBV28 and TRBJ1-1, with D unresolved. Germline CDR1 MDHEN, CDR2 SYDVKM. Trimming cost V 5 bases and J 7 bases, with 11 bases left between them. The CDR3 has 12 residues. CDR3 amino acids: CASSLLPFEAFF. CDR3 in DNA: TGTGCCAGCAGTCTCCTTCCTTTTGAAGCTTTCTTT. Drawing the rest from reference TRBV28 and TRBJ1-1, the complete variable domain is DVKVTQSSRYLVKRTGEKVFLECVQDMDHENMFWYRQDPGLGLRLIYFSYDVKMKEKGDIPEGYSVSREKKERFSLILESASTNQTSMYLCASSLLPFEAFFGQGTRLTVV.

This rearrangement joins TRBV9 to TRBJ2-5; 9 nucleotides align to TRBD1. The DNA end favors TRBJ2-7, so the J call may be wrong. Looked up from germline, CDR1 is SGDLS and CDR2 is YYNGEE. The CDR3 consists of 15 residues. In DNA, the CDR3 is TGTGCCAGCAGCGCCCCCGGGACAGGGCCCTACGAGCAGTACTTC. Residues: CASSAPGTGPYEQYF.

The chain links TRBV15 to TRBJ2-1, with D possibly being TRBD1 (6 bases). Trimming cost V 1 base and J 0 bases, with 16 bases left between them. The CDR3 loop spans 18 amino acids. Germline CDR1 is LNHNV and CDR2 is YYDKDF (reference sequence). CDR3 nucleotide sequence: TGTGCCACCAGCAGAGGCAGACACACAGGGAGCTCCTACAATGAGCAGTTCTTC. The encoded protein is CATSRGRHTGSSYNEQFF.

The chain has TRBV7-6 and TRBJ1-1; 7 bases agree with TRBD1. Looked up from germline, CDR1 is SGHVS and CDR2 is FNYEAQ. The CDR3 consists of 12 residues. V lost 11 bases, J lost 5 bases, and 8 bases stayed unmatched. The CDR3 DNA is TGTGCCGTGGGACAGAAGGAGACTGAAGCTTTCTTT. Translating gives CAVGQKETEAFF. Full variable domain (rest looked up from reference TRBV7-6 and TRBJ1-1): GAGVSQSPRYKVTKRGQDVALRCDPISGHVSLYWYRQALGQGPEFLTYFNYEAQQDKSGLPNDRFSAERPEGSISTLTIQRTEQRDSAMYRCAVGQKETEAFFGQGTRLTVV.

This rearrangement joins TRBV7-2 to TRBJ2-7; the match to TRBD2 covers 8 bases. The germline V gene encodes CDR1 SGHTA and CDR2 FQGNSA. J gave up 4 bases and V 6 bases, and 8 bases lay outside the gene matches. The CDR3 runs to 14 residues. The CDR3 region is CASSREGRSYEQYF. CDR3 bases: TGTGCCAGCAGTCGGGAGGGCCGGAGTTACGAGCAGTACTTC.

This clone is a singleton in its sample. The V gene is TRBV25-1, the J gene TRBJ2-3; tentative D call: TRBD2 (5 bases). Germline-derived CDR1 and CDR2 are MGHDK and SYGVNS. Trimming left V 1 base short and J 6 bases short, with 11 bases between. CDR3 length: 14 amino acids. The CDR3 nucleotides read TGTGCCAGCAGTGAATCCTGGCCGGGGGATACGCAGTATTTT. The encoded protein is CASSESWPGDTQYF.

V usage is TRBV9 and J usage is TRBJ1-1; D remains unclear. V lost 4 bases, J lost 4 bases, and 14 bases lay in between. The CDR3 extends over 14 amino acids. Germline-derived CDR1 and CDR2 are SGDLS and YYNGEE. CDR3 amino acids: CASSFSAGTTEAFF. The DNA for the CDR3 is TGTGCCAGCAGCTTCTCCGCGGGCACCACTGAAGCTTTCTTT.

The chain couples TRBV2 to TRBJ1-2; D is undetermined. Germline values: CDR1 SNHLY, CDR2 FYNNEI. This CDR3 has 13 residues. Between the trimmed V and J ends, which lost 2 bases and 2 bases, there was a span of 6 bases. Written as DNA, the CDR3 is TGTGCCAGCAGTGAAACGGGGAACTATGGCTACACCTTC. This codes for CASSETGNYGYTF.

This sequence joins TRBV7-2 and TRBJ2-7; the D gene is possibly TRBD2 (5 bases). The germline gives CDR1 SGHTA, CDR2 FQGNSA. Deletions cut 1 base from V and 3 bases from J, with 10 bases between. The CDR3 loop spans 14 amino acids. CDR3 sequence reads: CASSLEGAFYEQYF. DNA of the CDR3: TGTGCCAGCAGCTTAGAGGGAGCTTTCTACGAGCAGTACTTC.